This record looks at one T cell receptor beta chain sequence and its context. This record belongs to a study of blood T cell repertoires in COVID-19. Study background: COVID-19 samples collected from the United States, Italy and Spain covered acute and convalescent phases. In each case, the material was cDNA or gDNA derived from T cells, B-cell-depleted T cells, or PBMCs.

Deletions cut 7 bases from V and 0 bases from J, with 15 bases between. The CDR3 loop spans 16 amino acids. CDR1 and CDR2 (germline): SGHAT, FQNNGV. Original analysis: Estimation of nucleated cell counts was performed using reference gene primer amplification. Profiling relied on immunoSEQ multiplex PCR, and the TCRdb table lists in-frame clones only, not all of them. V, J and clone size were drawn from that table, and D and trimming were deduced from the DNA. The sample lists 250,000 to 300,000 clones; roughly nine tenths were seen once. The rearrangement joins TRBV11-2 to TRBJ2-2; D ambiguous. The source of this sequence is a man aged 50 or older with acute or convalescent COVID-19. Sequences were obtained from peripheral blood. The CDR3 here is CASTTAHSTNTGELFF. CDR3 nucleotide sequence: TGTGCCAGCACCACGGCCCACAGCACGAACACCGGGGAGCTGTTTTTT.